The source of this T cell receptor beta chain is a study of cytomegalovirus exposure and HLA in healthy donors. Findings of the study overall: Reported results showed that the classifier diagnosed cytomegalovirus status with high specificity and sensitivity. Most CMV-associated TCR beta chains were later found to appear HLA-restricted.

In regard to this clone: Its target is not known.

V was cut by 5 bases and J by 2 bases, with 10 bases left in between. This CDR3 has 14 residues. In germline, CDR1 is MDHEN, CDR2 SYDVKM. The PCR employed 60 Vbeta primers together with 13 Jbeta primers. Profiling relied on immunoSEQ multiplex PCR, and the TCRdb table lists in-frame clones only, not all of them. This table has around 90,000 clones, around 62% appearing once. The material sequenced was PBMCs. The genes are TRBV28 and TRBJ1-5; no definite D call. The TCR was taken from a woman aged 25-40 years in good health and CMV-seropositive. The CDR3 DNA reads TGTGCCAGCAGTCTACGCGGTGGCAATCAGCCCCAGCATTTT. Protein: CASSLRGGNQPQHF.